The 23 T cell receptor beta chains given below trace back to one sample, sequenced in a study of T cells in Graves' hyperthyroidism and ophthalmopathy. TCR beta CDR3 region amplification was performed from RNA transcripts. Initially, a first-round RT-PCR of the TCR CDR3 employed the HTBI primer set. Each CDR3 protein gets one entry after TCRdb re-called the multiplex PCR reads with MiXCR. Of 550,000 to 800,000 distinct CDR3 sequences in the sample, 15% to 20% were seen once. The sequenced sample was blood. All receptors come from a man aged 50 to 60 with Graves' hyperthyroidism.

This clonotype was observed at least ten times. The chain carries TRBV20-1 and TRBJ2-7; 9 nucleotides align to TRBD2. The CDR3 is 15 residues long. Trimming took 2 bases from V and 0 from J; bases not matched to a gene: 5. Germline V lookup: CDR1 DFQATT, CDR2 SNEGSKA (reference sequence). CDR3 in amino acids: CSARYGSGGSYEQYF. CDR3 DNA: TGCAGTGCTAGATATGGTAGCGGGGGCTCCTACGAGCAGTACTTC.

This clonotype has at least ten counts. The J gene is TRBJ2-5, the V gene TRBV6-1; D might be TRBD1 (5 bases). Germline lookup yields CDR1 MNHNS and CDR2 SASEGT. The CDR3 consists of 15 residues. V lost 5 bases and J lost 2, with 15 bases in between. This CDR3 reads CASSPPGMGQETQYF. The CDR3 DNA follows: TGTGCCAGCAGTCCGCCAGGGATGGGGCAAGAGACCCAGTACTTC.

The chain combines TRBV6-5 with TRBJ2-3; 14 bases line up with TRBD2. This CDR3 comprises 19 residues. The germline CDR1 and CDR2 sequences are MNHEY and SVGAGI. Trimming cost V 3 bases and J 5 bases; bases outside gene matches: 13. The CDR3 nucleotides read TGTGCCAGCAGTTATCCCCAAAAACCGGGACTAGCGGGAGTAGATACGCAGTATTTT. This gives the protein CASSYPQKPGLAGVDTQYF.

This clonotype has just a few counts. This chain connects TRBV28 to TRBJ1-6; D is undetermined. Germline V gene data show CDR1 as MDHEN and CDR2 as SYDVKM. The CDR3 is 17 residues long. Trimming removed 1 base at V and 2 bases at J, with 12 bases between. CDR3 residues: CASSLSLRATYNSPLHF. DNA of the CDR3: TGTGCCAGCAGTTTATCCCTTAGGGCAACCTATAATTCACCCCTCCACTTT. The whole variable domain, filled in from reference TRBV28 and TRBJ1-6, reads DVKVTQSSRYLVKRTGEKVFLECVQDMDHENMFWYRQDPGLGLRLIYFSYDVKMKEKGDIPEGYSVSREKKERFSLILESASTNQTSMYLCASSLSLRATYNSPLHFGNGTRLTVT.

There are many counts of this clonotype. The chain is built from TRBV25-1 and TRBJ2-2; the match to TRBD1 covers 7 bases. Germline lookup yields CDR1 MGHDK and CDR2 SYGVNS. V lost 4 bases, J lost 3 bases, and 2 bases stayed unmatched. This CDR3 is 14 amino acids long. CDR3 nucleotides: TGTGCCAGCAGTGGTCAGGGGGACACCGGGGAGCTGTTTTTT. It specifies CASSGQGDTGELFF.

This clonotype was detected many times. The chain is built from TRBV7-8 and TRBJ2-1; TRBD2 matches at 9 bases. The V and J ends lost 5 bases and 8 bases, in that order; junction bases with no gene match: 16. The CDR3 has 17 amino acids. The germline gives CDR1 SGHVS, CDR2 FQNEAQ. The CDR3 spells CASSKPTSGGAVDEQFF. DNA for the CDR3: TGTGCCAGCAGCAAACCGACTAGCGGCGGAGCAGTTGATGAGCAGTTCTTC.

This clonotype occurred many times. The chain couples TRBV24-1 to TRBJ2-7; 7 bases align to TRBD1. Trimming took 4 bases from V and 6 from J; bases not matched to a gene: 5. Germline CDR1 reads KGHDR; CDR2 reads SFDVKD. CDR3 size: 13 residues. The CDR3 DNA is TGTGCCACCAGTGACATTACAGGGGTCGAGCAGTACTTC. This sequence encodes CATSDITGVEQYF.

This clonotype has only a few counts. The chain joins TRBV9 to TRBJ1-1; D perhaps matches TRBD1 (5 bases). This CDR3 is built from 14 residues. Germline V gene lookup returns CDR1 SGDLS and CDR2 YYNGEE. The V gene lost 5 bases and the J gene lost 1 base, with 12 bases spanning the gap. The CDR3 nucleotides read TGTGCCAGCAGTGCCGCGACAGCGAACACTGAAGCTTTCTTT. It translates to CASSAATANTEAFF.

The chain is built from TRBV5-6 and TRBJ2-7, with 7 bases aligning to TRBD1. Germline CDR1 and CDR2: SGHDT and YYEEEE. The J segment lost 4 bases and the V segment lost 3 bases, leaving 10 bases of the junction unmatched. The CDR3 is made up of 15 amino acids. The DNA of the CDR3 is TGTGCCAGCAGCTCCAGATCAGAGGGGGCGTACGAGCAGTACTTC. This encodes CASSSRSEGAYEQYF.

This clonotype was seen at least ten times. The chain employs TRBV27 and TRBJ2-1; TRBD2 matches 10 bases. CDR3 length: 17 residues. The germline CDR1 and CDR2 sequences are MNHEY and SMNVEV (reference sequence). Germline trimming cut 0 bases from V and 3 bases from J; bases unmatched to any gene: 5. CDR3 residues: CASSLSTSGILYNEQFF. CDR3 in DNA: TGTGCCAGCAGTTTATCAACTAGCGGGATACTCTACAATGAGCAGTTCTTC.

Here the CDR3 DNA reads TGTGCCAGCAGAGCCCCGGGACAGGGGAACGAGCAGTACTTC. Its translation is CASRAPGQGNEQYF. The chain carries TRBV6-2 or TRBV6-3 and TRBJ2-7, with 10 bases lining up with TRBD1. Germline CDR1 reads MNHEY; CDR2 reads SVGEGT. This CDR3 has 14 residues. V lost 6 bases and J lost 5; bases outside the gene matches: 7.

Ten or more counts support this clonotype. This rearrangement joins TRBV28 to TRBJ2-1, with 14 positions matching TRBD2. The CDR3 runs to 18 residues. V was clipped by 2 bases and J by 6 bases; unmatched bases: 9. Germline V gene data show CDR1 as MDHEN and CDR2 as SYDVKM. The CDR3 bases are TGTGCCAGCAGTTTACCGACTAGCGGGAGGGCGGTAGGCAATGAGCAGTTCTTC. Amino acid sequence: CASSLPTSGRAVGNEQFF. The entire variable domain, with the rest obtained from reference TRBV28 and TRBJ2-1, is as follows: DVKVTQSSRYLVKRTGEKVFLECVQDMDHENMFWYRQDPGLGLRLIYFSYDVKMKEKGDIPEGYSVSREKKERFSLILESASTNQTSMYLCASSLPTSGRAVGNEQFFGPGTRLTVL.

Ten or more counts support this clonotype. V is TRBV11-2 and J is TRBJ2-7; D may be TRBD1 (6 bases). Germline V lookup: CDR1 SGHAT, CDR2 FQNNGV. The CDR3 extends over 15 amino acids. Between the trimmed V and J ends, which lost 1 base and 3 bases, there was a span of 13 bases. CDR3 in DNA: TGTGCCAGCAGCTTAGGATACGGACAGAGCTACGAGCAGTACTTC. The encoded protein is CASSLGYGQSYEQYF.

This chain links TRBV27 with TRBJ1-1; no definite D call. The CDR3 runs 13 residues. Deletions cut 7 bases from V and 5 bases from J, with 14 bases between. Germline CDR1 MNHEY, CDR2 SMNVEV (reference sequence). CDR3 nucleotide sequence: TGTGCCAGCAAACTACGATGGGGAACTGAAGCTTTCTTT. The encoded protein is CASKLRWGTEAFF.

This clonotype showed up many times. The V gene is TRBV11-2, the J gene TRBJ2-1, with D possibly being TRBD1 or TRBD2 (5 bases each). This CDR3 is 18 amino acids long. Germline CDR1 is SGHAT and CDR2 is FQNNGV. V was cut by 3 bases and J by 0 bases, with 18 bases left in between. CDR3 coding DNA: TGTGCCAGCAGCTTCTTTCCCGGGACCAACTTCTCCTACAATGAGCAGTTCTTC. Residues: CASSFFPGTNFSYNEQFF.

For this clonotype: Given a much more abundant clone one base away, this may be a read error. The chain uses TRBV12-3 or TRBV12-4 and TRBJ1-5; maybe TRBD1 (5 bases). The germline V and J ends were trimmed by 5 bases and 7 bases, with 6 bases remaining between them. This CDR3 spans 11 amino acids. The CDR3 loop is CASSRGQPQHF. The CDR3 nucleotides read TGTGCCAGCAGTCGGGGCCAGCCCCAGCATTTT.

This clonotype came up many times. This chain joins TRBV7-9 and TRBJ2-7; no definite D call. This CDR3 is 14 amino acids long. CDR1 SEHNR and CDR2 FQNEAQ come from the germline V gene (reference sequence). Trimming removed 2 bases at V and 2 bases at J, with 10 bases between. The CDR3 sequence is CASSLSREAYEQYF. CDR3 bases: TGTGCCAGCAGCTTATCTAGAGAGGCCTACGAGCAGTACTTC.

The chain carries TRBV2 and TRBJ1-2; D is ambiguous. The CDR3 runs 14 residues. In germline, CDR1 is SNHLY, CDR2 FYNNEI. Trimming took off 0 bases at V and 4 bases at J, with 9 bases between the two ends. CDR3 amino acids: CASSEAAGGYGYTF. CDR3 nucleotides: TGTGCCAGCAGTGAAGCGGCTGGTGGCTATGGCTACACCTTC.

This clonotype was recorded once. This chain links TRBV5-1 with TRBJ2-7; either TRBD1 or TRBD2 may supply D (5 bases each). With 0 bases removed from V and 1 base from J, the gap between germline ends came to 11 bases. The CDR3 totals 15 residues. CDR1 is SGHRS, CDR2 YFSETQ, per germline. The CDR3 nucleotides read TGCGCCAGCAGCTTGGAGGGGACCATTTCCTACGAGCAGTACTTC. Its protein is CASSLEGTISYEQYF.

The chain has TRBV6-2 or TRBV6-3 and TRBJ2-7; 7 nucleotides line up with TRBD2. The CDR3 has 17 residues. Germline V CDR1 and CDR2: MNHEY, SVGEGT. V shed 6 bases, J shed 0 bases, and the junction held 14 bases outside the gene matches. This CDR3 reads CASRQTLYSGRSYEQYF. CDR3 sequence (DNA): TGTGCCAGCAGGCAGACCCTTTATAGCGGGCGCTCCTACGAGCAGTACTTC.

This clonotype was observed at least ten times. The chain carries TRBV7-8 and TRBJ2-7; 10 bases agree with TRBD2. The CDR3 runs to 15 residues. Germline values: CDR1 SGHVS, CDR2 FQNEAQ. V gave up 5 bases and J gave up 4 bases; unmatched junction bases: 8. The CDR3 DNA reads TGTGCCAGCAGCCTTTCCGGACTAGCGGAGTACGAGCAGTACTTC. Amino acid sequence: CASSLSGLAEYEQYF.

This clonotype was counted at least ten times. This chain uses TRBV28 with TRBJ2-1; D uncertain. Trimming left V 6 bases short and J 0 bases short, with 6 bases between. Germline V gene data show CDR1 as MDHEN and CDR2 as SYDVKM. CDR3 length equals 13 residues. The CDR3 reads CASSISSYNEQFF. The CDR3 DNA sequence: TGTGCCAGCAGCATCAGCTCCTACAATGAGCAGTTCTTC.

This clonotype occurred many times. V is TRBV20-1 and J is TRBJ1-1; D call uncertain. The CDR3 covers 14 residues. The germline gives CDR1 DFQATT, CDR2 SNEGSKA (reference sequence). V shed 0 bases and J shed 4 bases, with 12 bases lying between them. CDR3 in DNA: TGCAGTGCTAGAGATTCGGCCGGAAGCACTGAAGCTTTCTTT. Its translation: CSARDSAGSTEAFF.